This TCR beta chain was observed in a study of blood T cell repertoires in COVID-19. For the study at large: Both acute and convalescent COVID-19 samples were obtained from the United States, Italy and Spain.

Repertoires were generated with immunoSEQ multiplex PCR, while TCRdb's copy carries only in-frame clones and drops some. The sample records some 70,000 clones, around 90% being singletons. The germline V gene encodes CDR1 SNHLY and CDR2 FYNNEI. V lost 7 bases to trimming and J lost 7 bases; unmatched junction nucleotides: 9. The CDR3 totals 13 residues. The count of this clone is one. The rearrangement uses TRBV2 and TRBJ2-7; 8 bases are a match to TRBD1. The sequence derives from a man in his forties with COVID-19, enrolled during active disease. The source material was peripheral blood. The CDR3 spells CASTRDRSWEQYF. The CDR3 nucleotides read TGTGCCAGCACCCGGGACAGGTCCTGGGAGCAGTACTTC.